These T cell receptor beta chains were read from a single sample in a study of shared T cell receptors in the human thymus. Data came from immunoSEQ multiplex PCR; TCRdb stores just in-frame clones and leaves some out. The sample holds about 610,000 clones, approximately 90% seen once. These same records also appear under a second study, on human thymus T cells.

The sequencing input was thymocytes. Every receptor here comes from a boy younger than two with a congenital heart defect. The CDR3 runs from the conserved cysteine through the conserved F or W. D genes are given only for firm matches.

D: TRBD2; V: TRBV2; CDR3: CASSKTTGTSIHEQYF
D: TRBD2; V: TRBV4-1; CDR3: CASSQGTSGRDTQYF
D: TRBD1; V: TRBV25-1; CDR3: CASRDRGPGQYF
D: -; V: TRBV27; CDR3: CASSLRGWTEAFF
D: TRBD2; V: TRBV4-1; CDR3: CASSHLAGVVDTQYF
D: TRBD1; V: TRBV7-8; CDR3: CASSIPKGRGRWSTNEKLFF
D: -; V: TRBV4-2; CDR3: CASSQLLTPPGTQYF
D: TRBD2; V: TRBV4-3; CDR3: CASSQEVRGRLLYEQYF
D: -; V: TRBV9; CDR3: CASSSTPQAYNEQFF
D: TRBD1; V: TRBV28; CDR3: CASSPGQAVTSGHQPQHF
D: TRBD2; V: TRBV4-3; CDR3: CASSQAFSGGGRETQYF
D: TRBD1; V: TRBV25-1; CDR3: CASSGSGTGGGYTF
D: -; V: TRBV4-3; CDR3: CASSQDGRETQYF
D: TRBD2; V: TRBV11-3; CDR3: CASSRLAGAAHNEQFF
D: -; V: TRBV4-3; CDR3: CASSQLFTGLGNEQYF
D: TRBD2; V: TRBV27; CDR3: CASSPIGLAGVTDTQYF
D: -; V: TRBV15; CDR3: CATSRDNALAMRDNEQFF
D: -; V: TRBV25-1; CDR3: CASPRAGNQPQHF
D: TRBD2; V: TRBV30; CDR3: CAGYLAGAYYEQYF
D: TRBD2; V: TRBV4-1; CDR3: CASSPGLAGTGELFF
D: -; V: TRBV7-9; CDR3: CASSLGLNTGELFF
D: -; V: TRBV30; CDR3: CARRRQTGNTIYF
D: TRBD1; V: TRBV5-4; CDR3: CASSHRQGAGTDTQYF